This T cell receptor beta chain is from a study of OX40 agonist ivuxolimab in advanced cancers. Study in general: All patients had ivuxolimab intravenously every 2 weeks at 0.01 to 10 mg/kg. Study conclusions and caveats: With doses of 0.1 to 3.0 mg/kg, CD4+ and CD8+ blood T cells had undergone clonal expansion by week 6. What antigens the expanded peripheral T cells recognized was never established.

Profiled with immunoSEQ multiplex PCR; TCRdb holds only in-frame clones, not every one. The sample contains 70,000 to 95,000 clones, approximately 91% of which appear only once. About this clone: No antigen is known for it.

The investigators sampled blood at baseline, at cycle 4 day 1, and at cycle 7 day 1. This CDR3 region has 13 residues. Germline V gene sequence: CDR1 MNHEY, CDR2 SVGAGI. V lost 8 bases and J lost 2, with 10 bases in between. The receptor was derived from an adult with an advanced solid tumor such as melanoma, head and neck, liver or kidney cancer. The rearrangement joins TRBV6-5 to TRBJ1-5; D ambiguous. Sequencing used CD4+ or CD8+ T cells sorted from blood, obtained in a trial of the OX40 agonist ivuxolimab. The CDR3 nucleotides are TGTGCCAGCGCCCTCATTGGCAATCAGCCCCAGCATTTT. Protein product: CASALIGNQPQHF.